This T cell receptor beta chain appears in the sequencing data of a study of cytomegalovirus exposure and HLA in healthy donors. Study-wide points: In a later analysis, HLA-C alleles had the fewest associated TCRs, DRB1 alleles the most. Later analysis identified several of the most significant clusters that appeared linked to common viral pathogens.

CDR3 length equals 13 residues. Germline V gene lookup returns CDR1 LGHNA and CDR2 YNFKEQ. The V gene lost 1 base and the J gene lost 6 bases, with 9 bases spanning the gap. PCR involved 60 Vbeta and 13 Jbeta primers. Measured with immunoSEQ multiplex PCR; TCRdb has only the in-frame clones, and not every one. The sample records about 180,000 clones, approximately 85% being singletons. Note on this clone: As yet, its antigen is unknown.

The chain carries TRBV4-2 and TRBJ1-1; no firm D call. The sequence came from a girl between 5 and 17 years old in good health and CMV-seropositive. The sequencing input was PBMCs. This CDR3 is CASSQGGSPEAFF. The CDR3 DNA follows: TGTGCCAGCAGCCAAGGAGGATCCCCTGAAGCTTTCTTT.